A single sample is the source of the 13 T cell receptor beta chains below, sequenced in a study of CD8 T cells in Susac syndrome. Random hexamers were used to reverse transcribe an amount of about 0.45 to 1 ug RNA. TCRdb called the immunoSEQ multiplex PCR reads again in MiXCR, with one record for every CDR3 protein. Here the sample spans about 170,000 distinct CDR3 sequences, around 96% being singletons. Sequenced material: CD4+ T cells from PBMCs. These TCRs come from a human donor with Susac syndrome.

The chain uses TRBV4-3 and TRBJ2-3; no clear D gene. Germline lookup yields CDR1 LGHNA and CDR2 YSLEER. V lost 0 bases and J lost 5, with 12 bases in between. The CDR3 has 15 residues. The CDR3 region is CASSQEPTRIDTQYF. DNA of the CDR3: TGCGCCAGCAGCCAAGAACCCACCCGAATAGATACGCAGTATTTT.

The chain uses TRBV7-9 and TRBJ1-1; D gene unclear. Trimming removed 3 bases at V and 1 base at J, with 12 bases between. Germline V lookup: CDR1 SEHNR, CDR2 FQNEAQ (reference sequence). This CDR3 spans 15 amino acids. CDR3 DNA: TGTGCCAGCAGCTTCAATTGGCGGGAGAACACTGAAGCTTTCTTT. It codes for CASSFNWRENTEAFF.

This clonotype came up once. This chain uses TRBV13 with TRBJ1-4, with D maybe TRBD1 (6 bases). The ends were cut back, 7 bases at V and 7 bases at J, with 13 bases in the middle. The CDR3 extends over 13 amino acids. Germline values: CDR1 PRHDT, CDR2 FYEKMQ (reference sequence). The DNA for the CDR3 is TGTGCCAGCAAGGCAGGGGAGGGTGAAAAACTGTTTTTT. It yields the protein CASKAGEGEKLFF.

The rearrangement joins TRBV29-1 to TRBJ2-7, with a weak D call TRBD2 (5 bases). V lost 5 bases and J lost 2, with 16 bases in between. This CDR3 comprises 14 residues. Germline-derived CDR1 and CDR2 are SQVTM and ANQGSEA. Written as DNA, the CDR3 is TGCAGCGTTTTCGTCGAGGGCCTTCCCTACGAGCAGTACTTC. Its protein product is CSVFVEGLPYEQYF.

This rearrangement joins TRBV4-2 to TRBJ2-6, with no clear D. V was trimmed by 3 bases and J by 0 bases, leaving 9 bases between them. This CDR3 spans 16 amino acids. The germline CDR1 and CDR2 sequences are LGHNA and YNFKEQ. CDR3 protein: CASSQKQSSGANVLTF. The CDR3, as DNA: TGTGCCAGCAGCCAGAAGCAGAGCTCTGGGGCCAACGTCCTGACTTTC.

The rearrangement joins TRBV29-1 to TRBJ1-2; no firm D call. CDR3 length equals 15 residues. Trimming took off 0 bases at V and 0 bases at J, with 11 bases between the two ends. Per the germline V gene, CDR1 is SQVTM and CDR2 is ANQGSEA. CDR3: CSVEDPHTPNYGYTF. The CDR3 DNA sequence: TGCAGCGTTGAAGATCCCCACACCCCTAACTATGGCTACACCTTC.

The chain has TRBV5-1 and TRBJ2-1; D remains ambiguous. The CDR3 extends over 19 amino acids. The germline CDR1 and CDR2 sequences are SGHRS and YFSETQ. Deletions cut 0 bases from V and 0 bases from J, with 19 bases between. For the CDR3, the DNA is TGCGCCAGCAGCTTGGCCTGGGTAGACACCCCGAGCTCCTACAATGAGCAGTTCTTC. It yields the protein CASSLAWVDTPSSYNEQFF.

This chain connects TRBV24-1 to TRBJ1-2; D remains ambiguous. CDR1 and CDR2 (germline): KGHDR, SFDVKD. V dropped 5 bases and J dropped 4 bases, with 10 bases sitting between them. This CDR3 is 13 amino acids long. CDR3 nucleotides: TGTGCCACCAGTGCCTCCGGGAGCTATGGCTACACCTTC. This codes for CATSASGSYGYTF.

The J gene is TRBJ2-2, the V gene TRBV5-1, with a tentative D call TRBD1 (5 bases). Trimming shortened V by 4 bases and J by 0 bases, and 10 bases separated the two germline ends. This CDR3 spans 15 amino acids. The V gene's germline CDR1 is SGHRS and CDR2 YFSETQ. CDR3 in amino acids: CASSARVANTGELFF. CDR3 bases: TGCGCCAGCAGCGCCAGGGTCGCGAACACCGGGGAGCTGTTTTTT.

This chain connects TRBV28 to TRBJ1-5; no reliable D call. CDR3 length: 14 residues. CDR1 and CDR2 from the germline V gene are MDHEN and SYDVKM. With 7 bases removed from V and 5 bases from J, the gap between germline ends came to 15 bases. CDR3 loop: CASTPGSQHQPQHF. CDR3 sequence (DNA): TGTGCCAGCACCCCCGGTTCGCAGCATCAGCCCCAGCATTTT.

The chain is built from TRBV28 and TRBJ1-2, with D maybe TRBD1 (6 bases). There are 10 residues in the CDR3. Germline lookup yields CDR1 MDHEN and CDR2 SYDVKM. V was trimmed by 8 bases and J by 8 bases, leaving 9 bases between them. In DNA, the CDR3 is TGTGCCAGCTTGGGGGGCGGCTACACCTTC. Translation: CASLGGGYTF.

The chain is built from TRBV6-5 and TRBJ1-2; 9 nucleotides agree with TRBD1. The J segment lost 8 bases and the V segment lost 5 bases, leaving 6 bases of the junction unmatched. This CDR3 region has 13 residues. Looked up from germline, CDR1 is MNHEY and CDR2 is SVGAGI. The CDR3 here is CASSTGTGLGYTF. The CDR3 nucleotides are TGTGCCAGCAGTACCGGGACAGGGCTCGGCTACACCTTC.

DNA for the CDR3: TGCAGCGTCGGACAGGGTGGCCGGACTGAAGCTTTCTTT. This sequence encodes CSVGQGGRTEAFF. The chain recombines TRBV29-1 with TRBJ1-1; TRBD1 aligns across 8 bases. The length of the CDR3 is 13 residues. Germline trimming cut 6 bases from V and 5 bases from J; bases unmatched to any gene: 8. Germline V lookup: CDR1 SQVTM, CDR2 ANQGSEA.